This passage covers 17 T cell receptor beta chains from one sample sequenced in a study of T cell repertoires in cytomegalovirus infection. One entry per CDR3 protein results from TCRdb running MiXCR on the reads. This table holds fewer than 300,000 distinct CDR3 sequences, around 25% found once. The source material was PBMCs. The receptor set was obtained from a human donor in good health (CMV status not recorded). Some clones in this sample may be carry-over from other donors' samples.

This clonotype was observed a handful of times. V usage is TRBV6-1 and J usage is TRBJ2-1; D might be TRBD2 (6 bases). V was cut by 5 bases and J by 9 bases, with 11 bases left in between. The CDR3 runs 12 residues. Germline values: CDR1 MNHNS, CDR2 SASEGT. This CDR3 reads CASSLKRVEQFF. The CDR3, as DNA: TGTGCCAGCAGTCTTAAGCGGGTTGAGCAGTTCTTC.

The V gene is TRBV19, the J gene TRBJ1-1; 9 bases line up with TRBD1. The germline gives CDR1 LNHDA, CDR2 SQIVND (reference sequence). Germline trimming cut 5 bases from V and 0 bases from J; bases unmatched to any gene: 7. The CDR3 covers 16 residues. The CDR3 is CASSSGTGLLNTEAFF. The CDR3 DNA follows: TGTGCCAGTAGTTCGGGGACAGGGTTGTTGAACACTGAAGCTTTCTTT.

To note about this clonotype: A much larger clone lies a single base off, so this may be a read error. The rearrangement links TRBV19 to TRBJ2-2; 9 bases align to TRBD2. This CDR3 is built from 15 residues. Per the germline V gene, CDR1 is LNHDA and CDR2 is SQIVND (reference sequence). The CDR3 DNA follows: TGTACCAGTAGTAGCGGGGGAGTCTTCACCGGGGAGCTGTTTTTT. Translation: CTSSSGGVFTGELFF. The whole variable domain, filled in from reference TRBV19 and TRBJ2-2, reads DGGITQSPKYLFRKEGQNVTLSCEQNLNHDAMYWYRQDPGQGLRLIYYSQIVNDFQKGDIAEGYSVSREKKESFPLTVTSAQKNPTAFYLCTSSSGGVFTGELFFGEGSRLTVL.

V gene TRBV6-2 or TRBV6-3 combines with J gene TRBJ2-1, with 8 bases identical to TRBD2. This CDR3 has 15 residues. The V and J ends lost 8 bases and 10 bases, in that order; junction bases with no gene match: 16. CDR1 is MNHEY and CDR2 is SVGEGT in the germline V gene. This chain's CDR3 is CASCDEAGVRGEQFF. The CDR3 region has the DNA TGTGCCAGCTGTGATGAAGCGGGAGTCCGTGGGGAGCAGTTCTTC.

The chain is built from TRBV10-2 and TRBJ1-6, with 8 nucleotides matching TRBD1. The CDR3 sequence is 17 residues long. Looked up from germline, CDR1 is WSHSY and CDR2 is SAAADI. Trimming cost V 6 bases and J 10 bases; bases outside gene matches: 17. The CDR3 protein is CASSLYPGQGRSSPLHF. Written as DNA, the CDR3 is TGCGCCAGCAGCTTATACCCCGGACAGGGAAGAAGCTCACCCCTCCACTTT.

This clonotype was seen many times. The gene calls are TRBV12-3 or TRBV12-4 and TRBJ2-3; D possibly corresponds to TRBD2 (5 bases). V was cut by 6 bases and J by 1 base, with 17 bases left in between. The CDR3 is 16 amino acids. As DNA, the CDR3 is TGTGCCAGCAGCTTAATTATTGCGGAGGGCACAGATACGCAGTATTTT. This encodes CASSLIIAEGTDTQYF.

The chain is built from TRBV28 and TRBJ2-1; the match to TRBD2 covers 13 bases. Germline lookup yields CDR1 MDHEN and CDR2 SYDVKM. The J segment lost 1 base and the V segment lost 6 bases, leaving 15 bases of the junction unmatched. There are 20 residues in the CDR3. The CDR3 DNA follows: TGTGCCAGCAGGCCATTTGGACTAGCGGGAGTACAACTTTCCTACAATGAGCAGTTCTTC. This gives the protein CASRPFGLAGVQLSYNEQFF.

This clonotype appeared a few times. The gene calls are TRBV2 and TRBJ2-1; perhaps TRBD2 as D (5 bases). This CDR3 spans 12 amino acids. Trimming stripped 2 bases from V and 10 bases from J, with 9 bases between. Germline-derived CDR1 and CDR2 are SNHLY and FYNNEI. The CDR3 is CASSEISSEQFF. The CDR3 DNA reads TGTGCCAGCAGTGAAATCTCTAGCGAGCAGTTCTTC.

The V gene is TRBV20-1, the J gene TRBJ2-7, with TRBD1 matching over 10 bases. In germline, CDR1 is DFQATT, CDR2 SNEGSKA (reference sequence). V lost 5 bases and J lost 5; bases outside the gene matches: 9. CDR3 length: 14 residues. CDR3 bases: TGCAGTGCTCCCCGGACAGGGGGGATCGACGAGCAGTACTTC. It encodes CSAPRTGGIDEQYF.

This rearrangement joins TRBV7-8 to TRBJ2-7; a possible D gene is TRBD1 (6 bases). This CDR3 has 14 amino acids. From germline, CDR1 is SGHVS and CDR2 FQNEAQ. The V gene lost 5 bases and the J gene lost 2 bases, with 13 bases spanning the gap. CDR3 loop: CASSTRTATYEQYF. CDR3 DNA sequence: TGTGCCAGCAGCACGAGGACAGCGACCTACGAGCAGTACTTC. Together with reference TRBV7-8 and TRBJ2-7, the CDR3 gives the full variable domain: GAGVSQSPRYKVAKRGQDVALRCDPISGHVSLFWYQQALGQGPEFLTYFQNEAQLDKSGLPSDRFFAERPEGSVSTLKIQRTQQEDSAVYLCASSTRTATYEQYFGPGTRLTVT.

The rearrangement joins TRBV12-3 or TRBV12-4 to TRBJ1-1, with D perhaps matching TRBD1 (5 bases). V lost 7 bases and J lost 10, with 16 bases in between. The CDR3 length is 12 residues. Written as DNA, the CDR3 is TGTGCCAGCATCCCCATGGGACGGGGAGCTTTCTTT. It codes for CASIPMGRGAFF.

This clonotype has just a few counts. The chain has TRBV7-6 and TRBJ2-5; 7 positions agree with TRBD1. The CDR3 has 15 residues. The germline V gene encodes CDR1 SGHVS and CDR2 FNYEAQ. V lost 2 bases and J lost 4; bases outside the gene matches: 7. As DNA, the CDR3 is TGTGCCAGCAGCTTAAGTAGGGCAGGGGGAGAGACCCAGTACTTC. It yields the protein CASSLSRAGGETQYF.

In this sample, this clonotype turned up a few times. The rearrangement links TRBV28 to TRBJ1-1, with D possibly being TRBD1 (6 bases). The V gene's germline CDR1 is MDHEN and CDR2 SYDVKM. V dropped 7 bases and J dropped 5 bases, with 17 bases sitting between them. This CDR3 contains 14 residues. The CDR3 spells CASKEYREGTEAFF. The DNA for the CDR3 is TGTGCCAGCAAGGAGTACAGGGAGGGGACTGAAGCTTTCTTT.

This chain connects TRBV29-1 to TRBJ1-5, with 8 bases aligning to TRBD1. The V gene's germline CDR1 is SQVTM and CDR2 ANQGSEA. This CDR3 is 13 amino acids long. V shed 5 bases and J 2 bases; nucleotides not matched to a gene: 2. In nucleotides, the CDR3 is TGCAGCGTTCAGGGGGCTCGCAATCAGCCCCAGCATTTT. Amino acid sequence: CSVQGARNQPQHF.

This clonotype has at least ten counts. CDR3 sequence (DNA): TGTGCCAGCAGCCGAACTAGCGCGAGCACAGATACGCAGTATTTT. Encoded protein: CASSRTSASTDTQYF. The chain combines TRBV7-2 with TRBJ2-3; TRBD2 matches 7 bases. The V and J ends lost 5 bases and 0 bases, in that order; junction bases with no gene match: 5. The CDR3 runs 15 residues. Germline V lookup: CDR1 SGHTA, CDR2 FQGNSA. Supplemented by reference TRBV7-2 and TRBJ2-3, the full variable domain reads GAGVSQSPSNKVTEKGKDVELRCDPISGHTALYWYRQSLGQGLEFLIYFQGNSAPDKSGLPSDRFSAERTGGSVSTLTIQRTQQEDSAVYLCASSRTSASTDTQYFGPGTRLTVL.

This clonotype has only a few counts. DNA of the CDR3: TGTGCTAGTGGTTTGGCCCCGACAGGGGCTACTGAAGCTTTCTTT. This codes for CASGLAPTGATEAFF. This chain links TRBV12-5 with TRBJ1-1; 8 bases match TRBD1. Germline assignment: CDR1 LGHNT and CDR2 FRNRAP. Germline trimming cut 1 base from V and 5 bases from J; bases unmatched to any gene: 6. CDR3 length: 15 residues.

The rearrangement joins TRBV28 to TRBJ2-1, with 9 bases that match TRBD1. Germline V gene lookup returns CDR1 MDHEN and CDR2 SYDVKM. The CDR3 covers 16 residues. With 9 bases clipped from V and 2 bases from J, the junction kept 11 bases outside the gene matches. The CDR3 reads CASYRRGDRAYNEQFF. CDR3 nucleotides: TGTGCCAGTTACCGGAGGGGGGACAGGGCCTACAATGAGCAGTTCTTC.